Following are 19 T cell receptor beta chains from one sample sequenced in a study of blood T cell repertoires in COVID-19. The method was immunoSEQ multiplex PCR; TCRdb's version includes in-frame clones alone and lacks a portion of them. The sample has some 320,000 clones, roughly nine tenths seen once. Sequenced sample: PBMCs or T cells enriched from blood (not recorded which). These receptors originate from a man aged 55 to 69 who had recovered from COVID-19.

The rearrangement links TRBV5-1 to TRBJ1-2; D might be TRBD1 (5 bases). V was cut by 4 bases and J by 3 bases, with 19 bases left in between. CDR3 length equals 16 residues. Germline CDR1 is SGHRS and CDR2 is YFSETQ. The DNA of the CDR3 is TGCGCCAGCAGCCTACCGCCCGGTGGCAGGGACTATGGCTACACCTTC. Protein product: CASSLPPGGRDYGYTF.

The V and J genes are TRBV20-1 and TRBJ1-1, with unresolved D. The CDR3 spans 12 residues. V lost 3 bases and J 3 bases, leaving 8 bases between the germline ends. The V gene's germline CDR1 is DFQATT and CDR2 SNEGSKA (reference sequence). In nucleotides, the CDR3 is TGCAGTGCTAGTTTCGGAGACACTGAAGCTTTCTTT. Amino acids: CSASFGDTEAFF.

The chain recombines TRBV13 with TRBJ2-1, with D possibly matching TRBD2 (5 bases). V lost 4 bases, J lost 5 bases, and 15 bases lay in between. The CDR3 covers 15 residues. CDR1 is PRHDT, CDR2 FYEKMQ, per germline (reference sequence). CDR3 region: CASSYPSWENNEQFF. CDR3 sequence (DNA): TGTGCCAGCAGCTACCCCTCGTGGGAGAACAATGAGCAGTTCTTC.

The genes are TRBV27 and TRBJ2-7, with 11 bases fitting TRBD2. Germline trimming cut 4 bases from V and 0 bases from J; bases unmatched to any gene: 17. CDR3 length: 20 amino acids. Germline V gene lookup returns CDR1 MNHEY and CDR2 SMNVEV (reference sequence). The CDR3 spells CASSSPIAGGPLPSSYEQYF. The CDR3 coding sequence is TGTGCCAGCAGTTCCCCTATAGCGGGAGGGCCACTACCGAGCTCCTACGAGCAGTACTTC.

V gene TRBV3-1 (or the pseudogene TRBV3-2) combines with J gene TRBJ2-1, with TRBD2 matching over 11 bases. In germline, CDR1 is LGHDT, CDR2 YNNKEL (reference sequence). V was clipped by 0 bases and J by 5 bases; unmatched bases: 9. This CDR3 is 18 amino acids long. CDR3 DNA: TGTGCCAGCAGCCAAGAATTTAGCGGGAGGGCCATCCACAATGAGCAGTTCTTC. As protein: CASSQEFSGRAIHNEQFF.

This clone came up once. CDR3 amino acids: CASRGTGGTEKLFF. In DNA, the CDR3 is TGTGCCAGCAGAGGTACAGGGGGAACTGAAAAACTGTTTTTT. V is TRBV25-1 and J is TRBJ1-4; 8 bases agree with TRBD1. From germline, CDR1 is MGHDK and CDR2 SYGVNS. This CDR3 is 14 amino acids long. The V segment lost 6 bases and the J segment 7 bases; nucleotides outside the gene matches: 7. The full variable domain, in which reference TRBV25-1 and TRBJ1-4 provide the parts outside the CDR3, is EADIYQTPRYLVIGTGKKITLECSQTMGHDKMYWYQQDPGMELHLIHYSYGVNSTEKGDLSSESTVSRIRTEHFPLTLESARPSHTSQYLCASRGTGGTEKLFFGSGTQLSVL.

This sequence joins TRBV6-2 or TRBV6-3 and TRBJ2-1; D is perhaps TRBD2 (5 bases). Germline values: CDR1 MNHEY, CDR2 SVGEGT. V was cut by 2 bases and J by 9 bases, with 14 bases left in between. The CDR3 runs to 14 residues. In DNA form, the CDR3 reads TGTGCCAGCAGTTACGGGAGTGCGGGCTTTGAGCAGTTCTTC. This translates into CASSYGSAGFEQFF.

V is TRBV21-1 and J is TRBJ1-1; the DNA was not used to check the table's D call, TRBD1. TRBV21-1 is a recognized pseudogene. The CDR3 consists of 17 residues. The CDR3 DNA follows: TGTGCCAGCAGCACCAAAAGGGTAAGGGGTCGGAACACTGAAGCTTTCTTT. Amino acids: CASSTKRVRGRNTEAFF.

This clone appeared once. CDR3 residues: CASSEPPGQLATNEKLFF. Written as DNA, the CDR3 is TGTGCCAGCAGTGAACCCCCGGGACAGCTTGCAACTAATGAAAAACTGTTTTTT. The V call is TRBV2, the J call TRBJ1-4; 7 bases align to TRBD1. The trim removed 2 bases at V and 0 bases at J, leaving 9 bases unmatched. The CDR3 totals 18 residues. CDR1 and CDR2 (germline): SNHLY, FYNNEI.

CDR3 region: CASSSETSQYQETQYF. CDR3 nucleotides: TGTGCCAGCAGCTCGGAGACTAGCCAGTACCAAGAGACCCAGTACTTC. This chain links TRBV7-9 with TRBJ2-5; 7 nucleotides match TRBD2. The CDR3 covers 16 residues. Looked up from germline, CDR1 is SEHNR and CDR2 is FQNEAQ (reference sequence). J was trimmed by 0 bases and V by 4 bases; bases with no gene match: 8.

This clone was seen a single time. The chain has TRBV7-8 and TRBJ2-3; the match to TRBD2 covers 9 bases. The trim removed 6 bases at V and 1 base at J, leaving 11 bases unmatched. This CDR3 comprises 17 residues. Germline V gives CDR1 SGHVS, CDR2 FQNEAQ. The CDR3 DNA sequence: TGTGCCAGCAGGCAGGGGCTAGCGGGAACGCGCACAGATACGCAGTATTTT. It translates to CASRQGLAGTRTDTQYF.

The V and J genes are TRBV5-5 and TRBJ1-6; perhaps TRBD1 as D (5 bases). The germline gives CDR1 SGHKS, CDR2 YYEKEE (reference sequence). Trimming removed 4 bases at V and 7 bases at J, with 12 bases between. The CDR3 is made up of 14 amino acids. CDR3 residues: CASSLDGGNSPLHF. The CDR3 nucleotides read TGTGCCAGCAGCCTCGACGGGGGGAATTCACCCCTCCACTTT.

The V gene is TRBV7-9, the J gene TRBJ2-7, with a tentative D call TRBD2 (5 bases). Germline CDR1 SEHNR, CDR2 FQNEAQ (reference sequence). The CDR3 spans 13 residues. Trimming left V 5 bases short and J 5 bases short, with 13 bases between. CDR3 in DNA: TGTGCCAGCAGCCCCCGCGGGTTTAACGAGCAGTACTTC. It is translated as CASSPRGFNEQYF. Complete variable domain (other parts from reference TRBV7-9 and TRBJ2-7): DTGVSQNPRHKITKRGQNVTFRCDPISEHNRLYWYRQTLGQGPEFLTYFQNEAQLEKSRLLSDRFSAERPKGSFSTLEIQRTEQGDSAMYLCASSPRGFNEQYFGPGTRLTVT.

Here the CDR3 reads CASSRLGSGNTIYF. The CDR3, as DNA: TGTGCCAGTAGCCGATTGGGCTCCGGAAACACCATATATTTT. This chain connects TRBV19 to TRBJ1-3; D unclear. V dropped 6 bases and J dropped 4 bases, with 13 bases sitting between them. Germline CDR1 is LNHDA and CDR2 is SQIVND (reference sequence). The CDR3 spans 14 residues. Looking up the rest from reference TRBV19 and TRBJ1-3 gives the full variable domain: DGGITQSPKYLFRKEGQNVTLSCEQNLNHDAMYWYRQDPGQGLRLIYYSQIVNDFQKGDIAEGYSVSREKKESFPLTVTSAQKNPTAFYLCASSRLGSGNTIYFGEGSWLTVV.

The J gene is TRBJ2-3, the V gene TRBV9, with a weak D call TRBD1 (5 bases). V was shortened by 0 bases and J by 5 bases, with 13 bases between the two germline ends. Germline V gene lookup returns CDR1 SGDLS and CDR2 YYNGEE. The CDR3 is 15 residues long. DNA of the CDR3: TGTGCCAGCAGCGTAGCTACGACAAGGGGAGATACGCAGTATTTT. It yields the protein CASSVATTRGDTQYF. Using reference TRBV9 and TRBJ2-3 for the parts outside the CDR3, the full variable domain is DSGVTQTPKHLITATGQRVTLRCSPRSGDLSVYWYQQSLDQGLQFLIQYYNGEERAKGNILERFSAQQFPDLHSELNLSSLELGDSALYFCASSVATTRGDTQYFGPGTRLTVL.

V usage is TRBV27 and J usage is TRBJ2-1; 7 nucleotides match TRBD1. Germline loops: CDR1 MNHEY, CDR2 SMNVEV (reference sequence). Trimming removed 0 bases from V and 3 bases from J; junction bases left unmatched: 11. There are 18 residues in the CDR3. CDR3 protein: CASSLSMVRDRFYNEQFF. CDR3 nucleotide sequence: TGTGCCAGCAGTTTATCGATGGTACGGGACAGATTCTACAATGAGCAGTTCTTC.

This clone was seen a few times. The CDR3 sequence is CASSFEFSGSFGGELFF. DNA for the CDR3: TGTGCCAGCAGCTTTGAGTTTAGCGGGAGTTTTGGCGGGGAGCTGTTTTTT. The chain uses TRBV5-6 and TRBJ2-2; 9 bases line up with TRBD2. This CDR3 contains 17 residues. The V gene end was trimmed by 2 bases and the J gene end by 7 bases; junction bases not matched to a gene: 12. Germline lookup yields CDR1 SGHDT and CDR2 YYEEEE.

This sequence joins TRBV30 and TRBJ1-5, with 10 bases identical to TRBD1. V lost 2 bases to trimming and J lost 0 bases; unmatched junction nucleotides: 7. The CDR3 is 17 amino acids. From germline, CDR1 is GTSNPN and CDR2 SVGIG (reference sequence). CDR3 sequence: CAWSRDRGPYSNQPQHF. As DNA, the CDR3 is TGTGCCTGGAGTAGGGACAGGGGACCATATAGCAATCAGCCCCAGCATTTT.

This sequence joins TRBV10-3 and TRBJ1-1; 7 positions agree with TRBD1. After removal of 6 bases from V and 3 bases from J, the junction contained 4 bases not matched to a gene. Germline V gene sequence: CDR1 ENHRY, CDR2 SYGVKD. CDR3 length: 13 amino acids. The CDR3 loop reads CAIRGTEHTEAFF. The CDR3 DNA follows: TGTGCCATCAGGGGGACAGAGCACACTGAAGCTTTCTTT.